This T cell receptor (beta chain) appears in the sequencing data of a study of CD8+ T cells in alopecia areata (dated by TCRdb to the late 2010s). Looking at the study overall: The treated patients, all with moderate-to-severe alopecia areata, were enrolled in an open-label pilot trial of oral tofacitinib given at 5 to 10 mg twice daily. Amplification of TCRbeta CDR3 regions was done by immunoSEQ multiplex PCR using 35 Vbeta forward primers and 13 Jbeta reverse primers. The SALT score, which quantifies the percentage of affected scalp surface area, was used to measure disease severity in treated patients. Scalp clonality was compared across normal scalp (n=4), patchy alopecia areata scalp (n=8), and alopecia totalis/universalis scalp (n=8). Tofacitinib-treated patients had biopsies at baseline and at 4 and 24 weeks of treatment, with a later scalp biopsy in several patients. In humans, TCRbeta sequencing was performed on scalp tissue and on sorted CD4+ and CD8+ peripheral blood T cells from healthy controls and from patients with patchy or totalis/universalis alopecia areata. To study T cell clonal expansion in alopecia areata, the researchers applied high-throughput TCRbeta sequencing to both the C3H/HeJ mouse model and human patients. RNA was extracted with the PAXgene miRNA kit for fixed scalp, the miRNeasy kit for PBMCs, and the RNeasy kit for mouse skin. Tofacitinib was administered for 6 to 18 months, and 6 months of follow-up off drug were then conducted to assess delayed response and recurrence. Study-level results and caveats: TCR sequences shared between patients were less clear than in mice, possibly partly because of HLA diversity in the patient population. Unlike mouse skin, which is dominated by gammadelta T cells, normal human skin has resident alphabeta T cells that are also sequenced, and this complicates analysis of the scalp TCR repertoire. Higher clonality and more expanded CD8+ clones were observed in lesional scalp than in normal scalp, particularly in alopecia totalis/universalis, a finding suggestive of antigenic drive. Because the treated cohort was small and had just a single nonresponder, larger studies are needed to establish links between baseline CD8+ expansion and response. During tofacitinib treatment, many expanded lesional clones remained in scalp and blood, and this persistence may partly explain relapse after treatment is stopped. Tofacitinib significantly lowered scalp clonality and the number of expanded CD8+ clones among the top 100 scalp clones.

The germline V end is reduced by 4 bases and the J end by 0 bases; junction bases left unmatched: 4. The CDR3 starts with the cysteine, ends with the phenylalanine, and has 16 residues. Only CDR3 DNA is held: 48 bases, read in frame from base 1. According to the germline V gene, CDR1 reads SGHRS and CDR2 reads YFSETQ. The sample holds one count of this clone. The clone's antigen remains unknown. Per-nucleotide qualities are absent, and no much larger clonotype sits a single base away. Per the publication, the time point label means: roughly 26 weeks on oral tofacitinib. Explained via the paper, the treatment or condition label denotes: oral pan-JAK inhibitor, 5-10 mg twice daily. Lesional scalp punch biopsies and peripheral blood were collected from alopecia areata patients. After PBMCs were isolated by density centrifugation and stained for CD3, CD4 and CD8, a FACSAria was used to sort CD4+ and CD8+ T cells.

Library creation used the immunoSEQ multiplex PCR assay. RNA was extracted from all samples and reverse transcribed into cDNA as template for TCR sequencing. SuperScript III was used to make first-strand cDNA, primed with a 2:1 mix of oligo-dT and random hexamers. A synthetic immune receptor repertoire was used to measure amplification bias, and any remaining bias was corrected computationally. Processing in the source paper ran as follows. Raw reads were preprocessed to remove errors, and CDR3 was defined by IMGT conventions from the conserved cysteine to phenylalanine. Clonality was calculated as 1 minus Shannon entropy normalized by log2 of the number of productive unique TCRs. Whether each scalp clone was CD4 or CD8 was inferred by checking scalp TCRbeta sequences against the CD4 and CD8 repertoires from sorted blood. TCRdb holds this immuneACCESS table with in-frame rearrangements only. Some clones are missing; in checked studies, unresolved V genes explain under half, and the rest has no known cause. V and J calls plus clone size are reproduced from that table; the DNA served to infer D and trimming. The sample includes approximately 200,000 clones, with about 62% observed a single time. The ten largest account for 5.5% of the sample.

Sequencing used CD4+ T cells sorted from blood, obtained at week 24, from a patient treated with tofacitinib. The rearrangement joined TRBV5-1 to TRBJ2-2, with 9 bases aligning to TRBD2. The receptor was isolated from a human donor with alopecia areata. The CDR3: CASSPSGTSNTGELFF. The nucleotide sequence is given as TGCGCCAGCAGCCCTAGCGGGACGTCGAACACCGGGGAGCTGTTTTTT.